This T cell receptor (beta chain) was identified during a study of T-cell memory formation after mild COVID-19. This clonotype was picked up a small number of times. The antigen remains unidentified. The study's findings and limits: There was no confirmation that second-wave clones peaking on day 37 were SARS-CoV-2 specific. Of the contracting clones, CD4+ ones lay mainly in CM and EM, and CD8+ ones in EMRA.

The germline V gene encodes CDR1 DFQATT and CDR2 SNEGSKA (reference sequence). V was cut by 4 bases and J by 1 base, with 10 bases left in between. The CDR3 runs 13 residues. One entry per CDR3 protein results from TCRdb running MiXCR on the 5' RACE reads. The table lists around 300,000 distinct CDR3 sequences, roughly 13% of them singletons. The TCR comes from a man aged 18-30 years who had mild COVID-19 (a few samples of this study predate the infection). Cell type and time point are not known. Sample: PBMCs or a T cell subset sorted from them (not recorded which). The chain has TRBV20-1 and TRBJ2-5, with D perhaps TRBD1 (5 bases). The CDR3 protein is CSATDSSQETQYF. Here the CDR3 DNA reads TGCAGTGCTACCGACAGCTCCCAAGAGACCCAGTACTTC.